The rows below give T cell receptor beta chains drawn from one sample of a study of T-cell reconstitution after alpha-beta-depleted transplantation in children. One entry per CDR3 protein results from TCRdb running MiXCR on the PCR reads. The sample includes fewer than 200,000 distinct CDR3 sequences, roughly 6.8% of them seen just once. The sequenced sample was PBMCs from the stem cell graft donor, obtained from the stem cell graft. The source is a human donor who donated a stem cell graft to a child with Wiskott-Aldrich syndrome. The CDR3 runs from the conserved cysteine through the conserved F or W. Fields, in order: clone size, J gene, V gene, D gene, CDR3 DNA, CDR3 protein. A D gene is named only where the DNA matches it firmly. For some rows the clone size is stated as once, few or many, or as a class when expanded; others skip it.

>many|TRBJ2-3|TRBV27|NA
TGTGCCAGCAGTGACCGACACTACTCACCCCCAGATACGCAGTATTTT
CASSDRHYSPPDTQYF
>many|TRBJ2-7|TRBV9|NA
TGTGCCAGCAGCGTAGGGGAAGGGCGTCAGTACTTC
CASSVGEGRQYF
>few|TRBJ1-2|TRBV16|NA
TGTGCCAGCAGCCCGAAGACAGTACCGGACTACACCTTC
CASSPKTVPDYTF
>many|TRBJ2-3|TRBV11-1|TRBD2
TGTGCCAGCAGCTTCGGCGGTCAAGCGGGATCCTGGGGAGATACGCAGTATTTT
CASSFGGQAGSWGDTQYF
>few|TRBJ2-7|TRBV20-1|NA
TGCAGTGCTAGTTCGCCAAGCATAAACTACGAGCAGTACTTC
CSASSPSINYEQYF
>many|TRBJ1-2|TRBV12-3/TRBV12-4|NA
TGTGCCAGCAGTTTAAGGGGGGCTGGCTACACCTTC
CASSLRGAGYTF
>many|TRBJ2-2|TRBV15|NA
TGTGCCACCAGCAGAGGTCACAGCTCGAACACCGGGGAGCTGTTTTTT
CATSRGHSSNTGELFF
>many|TRBJ2-7|TRBV20-1|NA
TGCAGTGCTCCAAGAGACCCATTAACCTACGAGCAGTACTTC
CSAPRDPLTYEQYF
>few|TRBJ2-2|TRBV19|NA
TGTGCCAGTAGTATCGGGGGCTCAGGGACCGCGAACACCGGGGAGCTGTTTTTT
CASSIGGSGTANTGELFF
>many|TRBJ2-2|TRBV6-5|TRBD2
TGTGCCAGCAGTTTCCCTGGACTAGCGGGGGGGACCGGGGAGCTGTTTTTT
CASSFPGLAGGTGELFF
>few|TRBJ1-3|TRBV14|TRBD1
TGTGCCAGCAGTCGGGACAGCTTTGGAAACACCATATATTTT
CASSRDSFGNTIYF
>NA|TRBJ2-7|TRBV20-1|TRBD1
TGCAGTGCCCATCGGGACAGGGGGTTCCCCTCCTACGAGCAGTACTTC
CSAHRDRGFPSYEQYF
>many|TRBJ2-2|TRBV10-3|NA
TGTGCCATCAGTGAGTCGAATAGGGGGGAGAACACCGGGGAGCTGTTTTTT
CAISESNRGENTGELFF
>NA|TRBJ2-1|TRBV27|NA
TGTGCCAGCAGCTTGCGAACAGGTCAGGGTGTCTACAATGAGCAGTTCTTC
CASSLRTGQGVYNEQFF
>many|TRBJ1-2|TRBV5-1|NA
TGCGCCAGCAGCCCACTGACAGGCGATGGCTACACCTTC
CASSPLTGDGYTF
>many|TRBJ2-2|TRBV27|NA
TGTGCCAGCAGTCTTGAACACACCGGGGAGCTGTTTTTT
CASSLEHTGELFF
>NA|TRBJ1-2|TRBV6-1|NA
TGTGCCAGCAGTGAAGGGTTGGGGCTCGGCTACACCTTC
CASSEGLGLGYTF
>NA|TRBJ1-1|TRBV7-9|NA
TGTGCCAGCAGCTTAGTGGCCTTTGAAGCTTTCTTT
CASSLVAFEAFF
>many|TRBJ1-4|TRBV12-3/TRBV12-4|NA
TGTGCCAGCAGTAGAGATGACGGTGATAATGAAAAACTGTTTTTT
CASSRDDGDNEKLFF
>NA|TRBJ2-7|TRBV2|NA
TGTGCCTGCAGTTTATTCCCCCTCCGGGGCGGTAGCTCCTACGAGCAGTACTTC
CACSLFPLRGGSSYEQYF
>many|TRBJ2-5|TRBV2|NA
TGTGCCAGTATTCTGGGGCGGGAGACCCAGTACTTC
CASILGRETQYF
>many|TRBJ2-5|TRBV25-1|TRBD2
TGTGCCAGCAGCACCCACCCGGGGGCTAGCGGGAGTTGGGGGACCCAGTACTTC
CASSTHPGASGSWGTQYF
>many|TRBJ1-1|TRBV6-4|NA
TGTGCCAGCAGCGACGGGGGAGGAGAGAACACTGAAGCTTTCTTT
CASSDGGGENTEAFF
>few|TRBJ1-1|TRBV14|NA
TGTGCCAGCAGCCAAGAGACAGGCCTAGAAGCTTTCTTT
CASSQETGLEAFF
>many|TRBJ2-7|TRBV20-1|TRBD2
TGCAGTGCGACGCCCACGAGCGGGAGAGATTGGGACGAGCAGTACTTC
CSATPTSGRDWDEQYF
>NA|TRBJ1-4|TRBV11-2|TRBD1
TGTGCCAGCAGCCGAACCGGGACAGACGCAACTAATGAAAAACTGTTTTTT
CASSRTGTDATNEKLFF
>many|TRBJ2-2|TRBV5-1|NA
TGCGCCAGCGTCACAGGGACGAACACCGGGGAGCTGTTTTTT
CASVTGTNTGELFF
>many|TRBJ1-5|TRBV20-1|NA
TGCAGTGCTAGTCACCCAGGGAGCAATCAGCCCCAGCATTTT
CSASHPGSNQPQHF
>many|TRBJ2-2|TRBV10-3|TRBD1
TGTGCCATCAGTCCCGGACAGGGGACGAGTACCGGGGAGCTGTTTTTT
CAISPGQGTSTGELFF
>many|TRBJ1-1|TRBV12-3/TRBV12-4|TRBD1
TGTGCCAGCAGTATAGGGACAGGAACTGAAGCTTTCTTT
CASSIGTGTEAFF
>many|TRBJ2-1|TRBV11-1|TRBD2
TGTGCCAGCAGCCCGGACTCAAATGGTGCGGGAGGGCTCGATGAGCAGTTCTTC
CASSPDSNGAGGLDEQFF
>NA|TRBJ2-2|TRBV20-1|TRBD2
TGCAGTGCTAGGCTAGCCGGGAGGGCAGTCGGGGAGCTGTTTTTT
CSARLAGRAVGELFF
>NA|TRBJ2-7|TRBV7-2|TRBD2
TGTGCCAGCACCTGGGAGGGCGACGAGCAGTACTTC
CASTWEGDEQYF
>few|TRBJ2-7|TRBV11-2|TRBD1
TGTGCCAGCAGCTTAGTAGGGACCTCGGGACAGGGGGCCTACGAGCAGTACTTC
CASSLVGTSGQGAYEQYF
>many|TRBJ2-5|TRBV2|TRBD2
TGTGCCAGCAGTGGACTAGCGGGTGGAGAGACCCAGTACTTC
CASSGLAGGETQYF
>few|TRBJ2-3|TRBV5-1|NA
TGCGCCAGCAGTCAGAGCGGGGATACGCAGTATTTT
CASSQSGDTQYF
>many|TRBJ2-2|TRBV7-9|NA
TGTGCCAGCACTGTGAACACCGGGGAGCTGTTTTTT
CASTVNTGELFF
>many|TRBJ2-5|TRBV6-5|NA
TGTGCCAGCAGTTACGACCTCCTAGCGAGCCAAGAGACCCAGTACTTC
CASSYDLLASQETQYF
>many|TRBJ2-4|TRBV29-1|TRBD1
TGCAGCGTTGTGGGGACAGGGATCGAAGGAGAAAACATTCAGTACTTC
CSVVGTGIEGENIQYF
>many|TRBJ2-5|TRBV11-2|NA
TGTGCCAGCAGCTTCAGGGGCGACCAAGAGACCCAGTACTTC
CASSFRGDQETQYF
>many|TRBJ1-1|TRBV2|NA
TGTGCCAGCAGTGAAGCCTTCTGGTCCCTCGGCACTGAAGCTTTCTTT
CASSEAFWSLGTEAFF
>many|TRBJ2-3|TRBV20-1|NA
TGCAGCGCCGTACCGGGGAGGGGGCCAGATACGCAGTATTTT
CSAVPGRGPDTQYF
>many|TRBJ1-2|TRBV6-5|NA
TGTGCCAGCAGTTACCCGAGAGTAGGACAGTTTTATGGCTACACCTTC
CASSYPRVGQFYGYTF
>many|TRBJ1-1|TRBV7-6|TRBD1
TGTGCCAGCAGCTTAGGGGGACAGGAGCTCCCCACTGAAGCTTTCTTT
CASSLGGQELPTEAFF
>many|TRBJ1-2|TRBV20-1|TRBD1
TGCAGTGCACGGGGACAGGGTAGTTATGGCTACACCTTC
CSARGQGSYGYTF
>many|TRBJ2-7|TRBV29-1|TRBD2
TGCAGCGTTGAGACTAGCGGGAGGGTTTACGAGCAGTACTTC
CSVETSGRVYEQYF
>many|TRBJ2-7|TRBV6-1|NA
TGTGCCAGCAGTGCGAAAGGGGCCTCTTACGAGCAGTACTTC
CASSAKGASYEQYF
>many|TRBJ1-1|TRBV29-1|TRBD1
TGCAGCGGGACAGGGAGCACTGAAGCTTTCTTT
CSGTGSTEAFF
>many|TRBJ2-1|TRBV11-2|TRBD1
TGTGCCAGCAGCTTAAGACTACGGGGACAGGGATATGCTGTAGTCAATGAGCAGTTCTTC
CASSLRLRGQGYAVVNEQFF
>once|TRBJ1-1|TRBV10-3|NA
TGTGCCATCAGCCCAAGGACGAACACTGAAGCTTTCTTT
CAISPRTNTEAFF
>many|TRBJ2-3|TRBV5-1|NA
TGCGCCAGCAGCTTGTTCTGGACAGACACAGATACGCAGTATTTT
CASSLFWTDTDTQYF
>many|TRBJ2-3|TRBV24-1|NA
TGTGCCACCAGTAAGGCAGGGAGCACAGATACGCAGTATTTT
CATSKAGSTDTQYF
>many|TRBJ2-1|TRBV12-5|NA
TGTGCTAGTGGTTTGGATGAGGGTGAGCAGTTCTTC
CASGLDEGEQFF
>many|TRBJ2-7|TRBV12-5|NA
TGTGCTAGTGGTTTGGTTCCGGGACCCTATTGGGGTCAGCAGTACTTC
CASGLVPGPYWGQQYF